The clone carrying this T cell receptor (beta chain) came up a few times. Its antigen is currently unknown. Other nucleotide sequences from this sample produce the same CDR3. Germline CDR1 is LGHDT and CDR2 is YNNKEL (reference sequence). CDR3 length: 15 amino acids. Trimming took 1 base from V and 1 from J, leaving 8 bases between them. Scientists isolated CD4+ T cells after a roughly ten-day culture period ended. Vaccine recipients lacked prior SARS-CoV-2 infection and had negative nucleocapsid antibodies. This sample was included in a study of vaccination effects on CD4 cells after COVID-19. For the study at large: Pools of viral peptides were used by the ViraFEST assay to expand antigen-specific CD4+ T cells ahead of sequencing. Overall study findings and caveats: Clones that were induced by infection or by vaccine showed marked contraction late after vaccination.

Data came from immunoSEQ multiplex PCR; TCRdb stores just in-frame clones and leaves some out. This table has around 40,000 clones, 65% to 70% appearing once. The V and J genes are TRBV3-1 (or the pseudogene TRBV3-2) and TRBJ1-5; D perhaps matches TRBD1 (6 bases). The clonotype comes from a human donor who received a COVID-19 vaccine. The sample consisted of CD4+ T cells from PBMCs cultured without peptide, taken before COVID-19 vaccination. CDR3 region: CASSQGTGSNQPQHF. Written as DNA, the CDR3 is TGTGCCAGCAGCCAAGGAACAGGGAGCAATCAGCCCCAGCATTTT.